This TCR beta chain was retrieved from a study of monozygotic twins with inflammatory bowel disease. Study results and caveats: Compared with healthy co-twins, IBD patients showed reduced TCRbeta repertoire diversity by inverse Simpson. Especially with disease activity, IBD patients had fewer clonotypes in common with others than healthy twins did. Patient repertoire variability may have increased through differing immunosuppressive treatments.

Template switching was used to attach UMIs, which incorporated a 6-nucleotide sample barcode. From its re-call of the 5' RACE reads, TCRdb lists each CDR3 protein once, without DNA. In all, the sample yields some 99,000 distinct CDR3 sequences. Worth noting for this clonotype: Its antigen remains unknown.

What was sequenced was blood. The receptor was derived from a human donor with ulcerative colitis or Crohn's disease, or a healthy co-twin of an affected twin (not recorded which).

This chain's CDR3 is CASSFERAREETQYF. The chain carries TRBV7-2 and TRBJ2-5; the D call of TRBD2 rests on TCRdb alone, since no DNA is present to check it. The CDR3 is made up of 15 amino acids. Looked up from germline, CDR1 is SGHTA and CDR2 is FQGNSA.